What follows are 27 T cell receptor beta chains derived from one specimen sequenced in a study of blood T cell repertoires in COVID-19. Libraries were prepared by immunoSEQ multiplex PCR; TCRdb keeps only in-frame clonotypes and omits some of them. The sample includes approximately 440,000 clones, about 91% of them seen just once. The material sequenced was peripheral blood. The receptors originated from a woman aged 50 to 65 with COVID-19, enrolled during active disease.

The chain combines TRBV12-5 with TRBJ1-1; TRBD1 is a possible D gene (6 bases). The CDR3 consists of 17 residues. CDR1 LGHNT and CDR2 FRNRAP come from the germline V gene. Trimming shortened V by 1 base and J by 1 base, and 16 bases separated the two germline ends. This CDR3 reads CASGLALFEGENTEAFF. CDR3 sequence (DNA): TGTGCTAGTGGTTTGGCCCTATTTGAGGGGGAGAACACTGAAGCTTTCTTT.

V gene TRBV4-1 combines with J gene TRBJ2-3, with 11 bases that match TRBD1. Germline loops: CDR1 MGHRA, CDR2 YSYEKL. Trimming took 0 bases from V and 6 from J; bases not matched to a gene: 8. The CDR3 spans 17 residues. DNA of the CDR3: TGCGCCAGCAGCCAAGAGGGGACAGGGGGGCTTGGGGATACGCAGTATTTT. Amino acids: CASSQEGTGGLGDTQYF.

The chain has TRBV19 and TRBJ2-7; 9 bases line up with TRBD1. The ends lost 3 bases at V and 0 bases at J; junction bases unmatched: 3. The CDR3 contains 15 residues. Germline values: CDR1 LNHDA, CDR2 SQIVND (reference sequence). The CDR3 loop is CASSIGTGYSYEQYF. DNA of the CDR3: TGTGCCAGTAGTATTGGGACAGGGTACTCCTACGAGCAGTACTTC. The full variable domain, its missing parts supplied by reference TRBV19 and TRBJ2-7, is DGGITQSPKYLFRKEGQNVTLSCEQNLNHDAMYWYRQDPGQGLRLIYYSQIVNDFQKGDIAEGYSVSREKKESFPLTVTSAQKNPTAFYLCASSIGTGYSYEQYFGPGTRLTVT.

This chain joins TRBV19 and TRBJ1-1; possible D gene TRBD1, 6 bases. Trimming removed 6 bases at V and 1 base at J, with 18 bases between. In germline, CDR1 is LNHDA, CDR2 SQIVND (reference sequence). The CDR3 sequence is 16 residues long. This chain's CDR3 is CASSLPLQTGNTEAFF. The CDR3, as DNA: TGTGCCAGTAGCCTTCCCCTCCAGACAGGGAACACTGAAGCTTTCTTT.

The chain uses TRBV12-3 or TRBV12-4 and TRBJ2-1, with a weak D call TRBD1 (6 bases). The CDR3 has 13 residues. Trimming removed 1 base at V and 7 bases at J, with 8 bases between. CDR3 region: CASSLDQGNEQFF. The CDR3 nucleotides read TGTGCCAGCAGTTTAGATCAGGGGAATGAGCAGTTCTTC.

This clone was observed once. The rearrangement links TRBV19 to TRBJ1-2; D possibly corresponds to TRBD1 (6 bases). Trimming stripped 3 bases from V and 6 bases from J, with 14 bases between. Germline-derived CDR1 and CDR2 are LNHDA and SQIVND (reference sequence). The CDR3 sequence is 14 residues long. In DNA form, the CDR3 reads TGTGCCAGTAGTATGAGGGGAGAGGGGGATGGCTACACCTTC. Translated: CASSMRGEGDGYTF.

This chain uses TRBV7-2 with TRBJ1-1; TRBD1 might be the D (5 bases). The CDR3 extends over 15 amino acids. Trimming pared 4 bases from V and 3 bases from J, leaving 15 bases between. Germline CDR1 SGHTA, CDR2 FQGNSA. The CDR3 protein is CASSSLKGAYTEAFF. The CDR3 bases are TGTGCCAGCAGCTCCCTTAAAGGGGCCTACACTGAAGCTTTCTTT.

The V call is TRBV7-2, the J call TRBJ2-3, with 7 nucleotides matching TRBD2. Germline CDR1 and CDR2: SGHTA and FQGNSA. The ends lost 5 bases at V and 2 bases at J; junction bases unmatched: 10. The CDR3 extends over 16 amino acids. The CDR3 spells CASSPDSGGLTDTQYF. The CDR3, as DNA: TGTGCCAGCAGCCCCGACTCGGGGGGACTCACAGATACGCAGTATTTT.

The chain uses TRBV9 and TRBJ2-4; possibly TRBD1 for D (5 bases). V dropped 0 bases and J dropped 7 bases, with 11 bases sitting between them. There are 14 residues in the CDR3. Germline V CDR1 and CDR2: SGDLS, YYNGEE. CDR3 residues: CASSVGGARNIQYF. In DNA, the CDR3 is TGTGCCAGCAGCGTAGGGGGCGCCAGGAACATTCAGTACTTC.

J is TRBJ2-4 and V is TRBV27; the D gene is possibly TRBD1 (7 bases). Germline loops: CDR1 MNHEY, CDR2 SMNVEV (reference sequence). Trimming stripped 10 bases from V and 4 bases from J, with 14 bases between. The CDR3 is 13 residues long. Here the CDR3 reads CATWGDRKNIQYF. In DNA, the CDR3 is TGTGCCACGTGGGGGGACAGAAAAAACATTCAGTACTTC.

This clone was seen once. The chain is built from TRBV9 and TRBJ1-1; tentative D call: TRBD1 (6 bases). V dropped 2 bases and J dropped 4 bases, with 21 bases sitting between them. Germline values: CDR1 SGDLS, CDR2 YYNGEE. The CDR3 is 17 amino acids. As DNA, the CDR3 is TGTGCCAGCAGCGTCCTCTCGGGGGGGCAATTGGGCACTGAAGCTTTCTTT. This sequence encodes CASSVLSGGQLGTEAFF.

The genes are TRBV18 and TRBJ2-3, with D unclear. CDR1 is KGHSH, CDR2 LQKENI, per germline. Trimming stripped 3 bases from V and 2 bases from J, with 3 bases between. CDR3 length: 12 amino acids. The DNA of the CDR3 is TGTGCCAGCTCACCCAACACAGATACGCAGTATTTT. Translating gives CASSPNTDTQYF.

The CDR3 sequence: CASSVYRGDTDTQYF. The CDR3 DNA is TGTGCCAGCAGCGTATACAGGGGAGACACAGATACGCAGTATTTT. The chain carries TRBV11-2 and TRBJ2-3; 7 bases match TRBD1. The CDR3 runs to 15 residues. Germline V gives CDR1 SGHAT, CDR2 FQNNGV. Trimming took 5 bases from V and 2 from J; bases not matched to a gene: 7.

The J gene is TRBJ1-1, the V gene TRBV4-2, with TRBD1 as a possible D gene (5 bases). CDR3 size: 16 residues. V was cut by 2 bases and J by 5 bases, with 18 bases left in between. From germline, CDR1 is LGHNA and CDR2 YNFKEQ. The chain's CDR3 is CASSQWFAGRGTEAFF. The DNA of the CDR3 is TGTGCCAGCAGCCAATGGTTTGCGGGGCGAGGGACTGAAGCTTTCTTT.

This chain connects TRBV27 to TRBJ2-7, with D tentatively TRBD1 (6 bases). Germline loops: CDR1 MNHEY, CDR2 SMNVEV (reference sequence). The CDR3 length is 12 residues. Between the trimmed V and J ends, which lost 10 bases and 2 bases, there was a span of 12 bases. In DNA form, the CDR3 reads TGTGCCACTTGGACAGACCCCTACGAGCAGTACTTC. This translates into CATWTDPYEQYF.

The J gene is TRBJ2-1, the V gene TRBV24-1, with a tentative D call TRBD1 (6 bases). Germline-derived CDR1 and CDR2 are KGHDR and SFDVKD. The ends were cut back, 3 bases at V and 0 bases at J, with 11 bases in the middle. The CDR3 is 16 residues long. DNA for the CDR3: TGTGCCACCAGTGATCGCGGACAGCTCTCCTACAATGAGCAGTTCTTC. Its translation is CATSDRGQLSYNEQFF.

With respect to this clone: The same CDR3 also results from other DNA sequences found in this sample. V is TRBV30 and J is TRBJ1-4; D is ambiguous. The CDR3 consists of 12 residues. V lost 2 bases and J 8 bases, leaving 9 bases between the germline ends. Per the germline V gene, CDR1 is GTSNPN and CDR2 is SVGIG (reference sequence). The CDR3 is CAWSSRGEKLFF. DNA of the CDR3: TGTGCCTGGAGTTCGCGCGGCGAAAAACTGTTTTTT.

This clone came up once. The germline gene is not matched at one end of the junction; a read error may be the cause. The DNA for the CDR3 is TGTGCCAGTAGGGCAGGGGAGTGGGCCTTC. This translates into CASRAGEWAF. This chain links TRBV19 with TRBJ1-2; a possible D gene is TRBD1 (6 bases). Germline V gives CDR1 LNHDA, CDR2 SQIVND (reference sequence). The CDR3 sequence is 10 residues long.

This chain uses TRBV18 with TRBJ1-1; D ambiguous. The CDR3 runs 11 residues. Trimming removed 3 bases at V and 5 bases at J, with 4 bases between. Germline V gene sequence: CDR1 KGHSH, CDR2 LQKENI. This chain's CDR3 is CASSPRTEAFF. The CDR3 DNA sequence: TGTGCCAGCTCACCGAGGACTGAAGCTTTCTTT.

The chain uses TRBV6-5 and TRBJ2-1; D gene uncertain. The CDR3 sequence is 13 residues long. Germline V gene lookup returns CDR1 MNHEY and CDR2 SVGAGI. Between the trimmed V and J ends, which lost 4 bases and 8 bases, there was a span of 12 bases. The chain's CDR3 is CASSSISRDEQFF. The CDR3 bases are TGTGCCAGCAGTTCCATTTCCCGCGATGAGCAGTTCTTC.

V gene TRBV10-2 combines with J gene TRBJ1-6, with D maybe TRBD1 (5 bases). This CDR3 region has 14 residues. The V end was cut by 3 bases, the J end by 8 bases, with 11 bases between. Germline-derived CDR1 and CDR2 are WSHSY and SAAADI. The CDR3 sequence: CASSDPRADSPLHF. The CDR3 bases are TGCGCCAGCAGTGACCCCAGGGCGGATTCACCCCTCCACTTT.

This sequence joins TRBV2 and TRBJ1-5; a weak D match, TRBD1 (6 bases). The CDR3 spans 15 residues. V lost 0 bases, J lost 5 bases, and 11 bases lay in between. Looked up from germline, CDR1 is SNHLY and CDR2 is FYNNEI. CDR3 DNA: TGTGCCAGCAGTGAAGCGCGGGCAGGGGATCAGCCCCAGCATTTT. It is translated as CASSEARAGDQPQHF.

The CDR3 region is CSASNGYRANNYGYTF. The CDR3 DNA sequence: TGCAGTGCTAGTAACGGTTACAGGGCGAATAACTATGGCTACACCTTC. The rearrangement joins TRBV20-1 to TRBJ1-2; tentatively, D is TRBD1 (6 bases). The V end was cut by 3 bases, the J end by 1 base, with 18 bases between. Looked up from germline, CDR1 is DFQATT and CDR2 is SNEGSKA (reference sequence). This CDR3 comprises 16 residues.

Of note for this clone: The same CDR3 is also encoded by other DNA sequences in this sample. The J gene is TRBJ1-2, the V gene TRBV7-2; 7 bases map to TRBD1. CDR1 SGHTA and CDR2 FQGNSA come from the germline V gene. V shed 3 bases and J 2 bases; nucleotides not matched to a gene: 0. This CDR3 comprises 13 residues. DNA of the CDR3: TGTGCCAGCAGCTTCAGGGGGAACTATGGCTACACCTTC. Encoded protein: CASSFRGNYGYTF.

The chain uses TRBV30 and TRBJ1-1; D unclear. The CDR3 is 12 amino acids. Germline V gives CDR1 GTSNPN, CDR2 SVGIG (reference sequence). Trimming took 2 bases from V and 1 from J, leaving 5 bases between them. CDR3 bases: TGTGCCTGGAGTAGCGGGAACACTGAAGCTTTCTTT. Protein: CAWSSGNTEAFF.

DNA for the CDR3: TGTGCCAGCAGCCCCGGACAGGACGGTGAAAAACTGTTTTTT. This encodes CASSPGQDGEKLFF. The rearrangement uses TRBV5-4 and TRBJ1-4, with 7 bases lining up with TRBD1. Germline V gene sequence: CDR1 SGHNT, CDR2 YYREEE (reference sequence). V trimming: 4 bases; J trimming: 7 bases; junction bases outside the gene matches: 7. This CDR3 region has 14 residues.

The V call is TRBV7-9, the J call TRBJ1-5, with D possibly TRBD1 on 6 matching bases. Deletions cut 8 bases from V and 0 bases from J, with 8 bases between. The CDR3 runs to 13 residues. The germline V gene encodes CDR1 SEHNR and CDR2 FQNEAQ (reference sequence). The CDR3 DNA sequence: TGTGCCAGCCAGGGGTATAGCAATCAGCCCCAGCATTTT. It yields the protein CASQGYSNQPQHF.